Listed below are T cell receptor beta chains from one sample, sequenced in a study of T cell responses to AZD1222 COVID-19 vaccine. Sequencing used immunoSEQ multiplex PCR; TCRdb keeps in-frame clones, though not all of them. The data show under 95,000 clones, with approximately 90% seen just once and 2.2% held by the top ten. The sample consisted of peripheral blood, taken on day 0 of AZD1222 vaccination. These receptors all stem from an adult in good health. CDR3s include the opening cysteine and the closing phenylalanine or tryptophan. A D gene is named only where the DNA matches it firmly. For some rows the clone size is stated as once, few or many, or as a class when expanded; others skip it.

j_call v_call clone_size d_call cdr3_aa cdr3_nt
TRBJ1-4 TRBV2 - TRBD1 CASRRQGRSATNEKLFF TGTGCCAGCAGGAGACAGGGAAGGTCGGCAACTAATGAAAAACTGTTTTTT
TRBJ1-1 TRBV5-1 - TRBD1 CASSLEPGGITEAFF TGCGCCAGCAGCTTGGAGCCAGGGGGGATCACTGAAGCTTTCTTT
TRBJ1-2 TRBV5-4 - - CASNSGVSNYGYTF TGTGCCAGCAACTCGGGGGTCTCTAACTATGGCTACACCTTC
TRBJ2-1 TRBV4-1 - - CASSQQQGSSYNEQFF TGCGCCAGCAGCCAACAACAGGGTAGCTCCTACAATGAGCAGTTCTTC
TRBJ2-1 TRBV4-1 - - CASSQATLPEQFF TGCGCCAGCAGCCAAGCGACGCTCCCCGAGCAGTTCTTC
TRBJ1-5 TRBV6-5 - - CASSPVRRGQPQHF TGTGCCAGCAGCCCCGTGAGAAGGGGTCAGCCCCAGCATTTT
TRBJ1-5 TRBV12-3/TRBV12-4 - - CASSSPPGTQHF TGTGCCAGCAGTTCCCCCCCCGGGACCCAGCATTTT
TRBJ2-2 TRBV6-5 - - CASRQEVGELFF TGTGCCAGCAGACAGGAAGTCGGGGAGCTGTTTTTT
TRBJ2-2 TRBV18 - - CASSPLVEVNTGELFF TGTGCCAGCTCACCTCTCGTGGAGGTTAACACCGGGGAGCTGTTTTTT
TRBJ2-1 TRBV9 - - CASSALVGGLSNEQFF TGTGCCAGCAGCGCCCTCGTGGGGGGCCTTTCCAATGAGCAGTTCTTC
TRBJ2-5 TRBV13 - TRBD2 CASSLGRGRAGGQETQYF TGTGCCAGCAGCTTAGGCCGGGGAAGAGCGGGAGGGCAAGAGACCCAGTACTTC
TRBJ2-1 TRBV30 - - CAWSVNLAASGEQFF TGTGCCTGGAGTGTAAATCTGGCCGCCAGTGGTGAGCAGTTCTTC
TRBJ1-3 TRBV19 - - CASSMGGRLGTSGNTIYF TGTGCCAGTAGTATGGGAGGACGTCTCGGAACCTCTGGAAACACCATATATTTT
TRBJ2-7 TRBV6-5 - - CASSYSGGGTYEQYF TGTGCCAGCAGTTACTCAGGGGGGGGCACCTACGAGCAGTACTTC
TRBJ1-2 TRBV6-5 - - CASSYDQGRRGYTF TGTGCCAGCAGTTACGATCAAGGTCGGCGTGGCTACACCTTC
TRBJ1-2 TRBV7-9 - - CASSSFMAGDNYGYTF TGTGCCAGCAGCTCATTTATGGCAGGGGATAACTATGGCTACACCTTC
TRBJ2-2 TRBV6-6 few - CASSYGTTGELFF TGTGCCAGCAGTTACGGGACCACCGGGGAGCTGTTTTTT
TRBJ1-1 TRBV18 once - CASSPRSGSTEAFF TGTGCCAGCTCACCACGGTCGGGCTCCACTGAAGCTTTCTTT
TRBJ2-3 TRBV10-3 - TRBD2 CAILARLEADTQYF TGTGCCATACTAGCGCGATTGGAGGCAGATACGCAGTATTTT
TRBJ1-2 TRBV5-4 - - CASSLDSYGYTF TGTGCCAGCAGCCTGGACAGCTATGGCTACACCTTC
TRBJ1-6 TRBV6-2/TRBV6-3 - - CASSYARGLSPLHF TGTGCCAGCAGTTACGCGAGGGGGTTGTCACCCCTCCACTTT
TRBJ1-1 TRBV20-1 - - CSASLQTEAFF TGCAGTGCTAGCTTGCAGACTGAAGCTTTCTTT
TRBJ2-5 TRBV5-1 once - CASSRRLGGGAETQYF TGCGCCAGCAGCAGACGACTCGGAGGGGGCGCAGAGACCCAGTACTTC
TRBJ2-3 TRBV12-3/TRBV12-4 - - CASSLDYLDTQYF TGTGCCAGCAGTTTAGATTATCTGGATACGCAGTATTTT
TRBJ1-1 TRBV2 - TRBD1 CASRRQGANTEAFF TGTGCCAGCAGACGACAGGGGGCGAACACTGAAGCTTTCTTT
TRBJ1-2 TRBV5-1 - - CASSSLDPVGYGYTF TGCGCCAGCAGCTCCCTGGACCCGGTGGGCTATGGCTACACCTTC
TRBJ2-3 TRBV7-2 - TRBD2 CASSWTSGGGDTQYF TGTGCCAGCAGCTGGACTAGCGGGGGGGGAGATACGCAGTATTTT
TRBJ2-3 TRBV9 few - CASSVEGITDTQYF TGTGCCAGCAGCGTAGAGGGGATCACAGATACGCAGTATTTT
TRBJ1-1 TRBV5-5 - - CASSPRPPNTEAFF TGTGCCAGCAGCCCCCGACCCCCGAACACTGAAGCTTTCTTT
TRBJ2-2 TRBV27 - - CASRRDTNTGELFF TGTGCCAGCCGTCGGGACACGAACACCGGGGAGCTGTTTTTT
TRBJ2-2 TRBV5-1 - - CASSLGQTNTGELFF TGCGCCAGCAGCTTGGGACAGACGAACACCGGGGAGCTGTTTTTT
TRBJ1-2 TRBV5-5 - - CASSLGPTGTYGYTF TGTGCCAGCAGCTTGGGCCCTACAGGGACCTATGGCTACACCTTC
TRBJ2-2 TRBV3-1/TRBV3-2 - - CASSQGRSGWSTGELFF TGTGCCAGCAGCCAAGGAAGGTCAGGGTGGAGCACCGGGGAGCTGTTTTTT
TRBJ2-7 TRBV3-1/TRBV3-2 - - CASSQMSEQYF TGTGCCAGCAGCCAAATGAGCGAGCAGTACTTC
TRBJ1-2 TRBV10-3 - - CAISPGPSSYGYTF TGTGCCATCAGCCCAGGGCCTTCAAGCTATGGCTACACCTTC
TRBJ1-3 TRBV5-1 - - CASSWGRTASGNTIYF TGCGCCAGCAGCTGGGGCCGGACAGCCTCTGGAAACACCATATATTTT
TRBJ2-1 TRBV7-9 once TRBD2 CASSFAGGSYNEQFF TGTGCCAGCAGCTTCGCGGGAGGTTCCTACAATGAGCAGTTCTTC
TRBJ2-5 TRBV11-2 - - CASSLGVRGGIETQYF TGTGCCAGCAGCTTAGGGGTCAGGGGGGGTATCGAGACCCAGTACTTC
TRBJ1-2 TRBV12-2 - - CASRLRGRSNYGYTF TGTGCAAGTCGCTTAAGGGGACGAAGTAACTATGGCTACACCTTC
TRBJ1-1 TRBV6-4 - - CASSDSDRNTEAFF TGTGCCAGCAGTGACTCCGACAGGAACACTGAAGCTTTCTTT
TRBJ1-2 TRBV4-1 - TRBD1 CASGIGQGTGGYTF TGCGCCAGCGGAATTGGACAGGGTACGGGTGGCTACACCTTC
TRBJ2-1 TRBV30 - - CAWSVASNEQFF TGTGCCTGGAGTGTAGCTAGCAATGAGCAGTTCTTC
TRBJ2-4 TRBV4-1 - - CASSHPARENIQYF TGCGCCAGCAGCCACCCGGCCCGGGAGAACATTCAGTACTTC
TRBJ1-6 TRBV5-1 - TRBD1 CASQTGGINSPLHF TGCGCCAGCCAAACAGGGGGGATAAATTCACCCCTCCACTTT
TRBJ2-5 TRBV3-1/TRBV3-2 once - CASSRGLPQETQYF TGTGCCAGCAGCCGAGGACTGCCCCAAGAGACCCAGTACTTC
TRBJ2-5 TRBV6-4 - - CASSESPGGTKTQYF TGTGCCAGCAGTGAAAGCCCTGGGGGCACGAAGACCCAGTACTTC
TRBJ1-2 TRBV28 - TRBD1 CASSFPGGYYGYTF TGTGCCAGCAGTTTCCCAGGGGGCTATTATGGCTACACCTTC